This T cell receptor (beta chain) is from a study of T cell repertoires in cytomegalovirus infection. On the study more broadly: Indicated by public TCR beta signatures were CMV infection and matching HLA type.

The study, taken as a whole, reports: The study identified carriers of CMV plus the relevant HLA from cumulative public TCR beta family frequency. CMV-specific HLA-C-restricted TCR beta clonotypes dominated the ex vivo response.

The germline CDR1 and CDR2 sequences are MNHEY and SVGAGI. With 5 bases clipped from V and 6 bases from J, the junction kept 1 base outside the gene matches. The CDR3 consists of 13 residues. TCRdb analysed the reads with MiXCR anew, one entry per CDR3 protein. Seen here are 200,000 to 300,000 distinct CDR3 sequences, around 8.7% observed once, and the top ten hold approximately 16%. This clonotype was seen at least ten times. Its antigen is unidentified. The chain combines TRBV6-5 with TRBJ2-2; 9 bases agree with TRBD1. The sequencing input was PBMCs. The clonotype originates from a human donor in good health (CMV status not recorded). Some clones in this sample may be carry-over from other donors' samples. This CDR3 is CASSRTGAGELFF. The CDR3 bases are TGTGCCAGCAGTCGGACAGGGGCCGGGGAGCTGTTTTTT.